These 21 T cell receptor beta chains were all obtained from the same sample, sequenced in a study of blood T cells in healthy people across ages (dated by TCRdb to between 2014 and 2017). Libraries were made using 5' RACE. Sequencing relied on an Illumina HiSeq 2500. A second PCR of about 7 to 12 cycles was performed with a sample-barcoded 5' primer and a J-beta primer mix. TCRdb ran its own pipeline on the public reads, namely fastp trimming at Q25 and MiXCR clone calling, and kept in-frame beta chains. Identical CDR3 proteins give one entry, which carries the most common genes and DNA. For this sample the table gives about 2 million distinct CDR3 sequences, of which less than 50% were detected only once. The top ten constitute roughly 2.1% of the sample. Sequencing input: blood. The receptors were sampled from a woman aged 40 to 50 in good health.

This chain connects TRBV6-5 to TRBJ1-2; TRBD1 aligns across 10 bases. This CDR3 has 15 residues. Germline V CDR1 and CDR2: MNHEY, SVGAGI. With 5 bases clipped from V and 6 bases from J, the junction kept 9 bases outside the gene matches. CDR3: CASSRRQGAGNGYTF. In DNA, the CDR3 is TGTGCCAGCAGTCGCAGACAGGGGGCCGGCAATGGCTACACCTTC.

The genes are TRBV20-1 and TRBJ2-1; perhaps TRBD2 as D (7 bases). The CDR3 loop spans 14 amino acids. V was trimmed by 5 bases and J by 0 bases, leaving 11 bases between them. Germline CDR1 and CDR2: DFQATT and SNEGSKA (reference sequence). For the CDR3, the DNA is TGCAGTGCTTGGGGGGGCGGCTCCTACAATGAGCAGTTCTTC. It translates to CSAWGGGSYNEQFF.

The rearrangement joins TRBV6-5 to TRBJ1-4; a possible D gene is TRBD1 (5 bases). CDR1 is MNHEY, CDR2 SVGAGI, per germline. The CDR3 has 16 residues. The V and J ends lost 2 bases and 5 bases respectively, with 15 bases between them. This CDR3 is CASSYGQGGPNEKLFF. DNA for the CDR3: TGTGCCAGCAGTTACGGGCAGGGAGGGCCCAATGAAAAACTGTTTTTT.

This clonotype was observed a few times. This rearrangement joins TRBV27 to TRBJ2-7; either TRBD1 or TRBD2 may supply D (5 bases each). The V end was cut by 3 bases, the J end by 0 bases, with 12 bases between. The CDR3 runs to 15 residues. The germline CDR1 and CDR2 sequences are MNHEY and SMNVEV (reference sequence). The CDR3 reads CASSFRGPDSYEQYF. The CDR3 nucleotides are TGTGCCAGCAGTTTCCGGGGCCCCGACTCCTACGAGCAGTACTTC.

For the CDR3, the DNA is TGTGCCAGCAGCTCCAGTTTCGTGGGTGAAGCTAACTATGGCTACACCTTC. Its protein is CASSSSFVGEANYGYTF. The chain uses TRBV7-8 and TRBJ1-2; D gene ambiguous. CDR3 length: 17 residues. Germline CDR1 reads SGHVS; CDR2 reads FQNEAQ. The V gene lost 4 bases and the J gene lost 0 bases, with 18 bases spanning the gap.

V gene TRBV10-3 combines with J gene TRBJ2-5; 8 bases map to TRBD1. V shed 8 bases and J 3 bases; nucleotides not matched to a gene: 5. Germline values: CDR1 ENHRY, CDR2 SYGVKD. CDR3 size: 13 residues. CDR3 nucleotide sequence: TGTGCCATCGGCGGGACAGGAAAAGAGACCCAGTACTTC. It is translated as CAIGGTGKETQYF.

This clonotype was seen only a few times. The chain uses TRBV20-1 and TRBJ2-7, with 9 bases identical to TRBD1. The CDR3 totals 13 residues. Trimming cost V 6 bases and J 3 bases; bases outside gene matches: 6. The germline CDR1 and CDR2 sequences are DFQATT and SNEGSKA (reference sequence). The CDR3: CSAEGQGGYEQYF. CDR3 nucleotides: TGCAGTGCAGAGGGACAGGGAGGCTACGAGCAGTACTTC.

The chain employs TRBV6-5 and TRBJ2-2; D is uncertain. This CDR3 is 13 amino acids long. V gave up 4 bases and J gave up 4 bases, with 7 bases separating them. Germline V gene lookup returns CDR1 MNHEY and CDR2 SVGAGI. This CDR3 is CASSLLGTGELFF. CDR3 nucleotide sequence: TGTGCCAGCAGTTTATTGGGCACCGGGGAGCTGTTTTTT.

The rearrangement uses TRBV29-1 and TRBJ2-7, with a tentative D call TRBD2 (5 bases). Trimming removed 3 bases at V and 7 bases at J, with 22 bases between. The CDR3 extends over 15 amino acids. Germline-derived CDR1 and CDR2 are SQVTM and ANQGSEA. The CDR3: CSVDMEPGFVREQYF. DNA of the CDR3: TGCAGCGTTGATATGGAGCCGGGGTTCGTCAGAGAGCAGTACTTC.

The chain links TRBV20-1 to TRBJ2-1; 9 bases fit TRBD2. CDR1 is DFQATT and CDR2 is SNEGSKA in the germline V gene (reference sequence). V was pared by 1 base and J by 4 bases, with 5 bases of the junction left unmatched. The CDR3 is 15 amino acids. CDR3 sequence: CSARAVLAGYNEQFF. Written as DNA, the CDR3 is TGCAGTGCTAGAGCCGTCCTAGCGGGATACAATGAGCAGTTCTTC.

The chain carries TRBV12-3 or TRBV12-4 and TRBJ2-5; tentative D call: TRBD2 (7 bases). V lost 7 bases, J lost 1 base, and 16 bases lay in between. CDR3 length equals 15 residues. The DNA of the CDR3 is TGTGCCAGCACCCCACGGGGGGCGCCCCAAGAGACCCAGTACTTC. It codes for CASTPRGAPQETQYF.

This clonotype was counted between two and nine times. The CDR3 sequence: CASTRGRQINSPLHF. CDR3 sequence (DNA): TGTGCCAGCACCCGAGGTAGACAGATTAATTCACCCCTCCACTTT. The V call is TRBV3-1, the J call TRBJ1-6; possibly TRBD1 for D (5 bases). Per the germline V gene, CDR1 is LGHDT and CDR2 is YNNKEL (reference sequence). V lost 7 bases and J 6 bases, leaving 16 bases between the germline ends. The CDR3 extends over 15 amino acids.

This chain connects TRBV6-5 to TRBJ2-1; no clear D gene. Deletions cut 2 bases from V and 5 bases from J, with 13 bases between. CDR3 length: 15 residues. CDR1 is MNHEY, CDR2 SVGAGI, per germline. In DNA form, the CDR3 reads TGTGCCAGCAGTTACGAGCCTAATCATAACAATGAGCAGTTCTTC. This translates into CASSYEPNHNNEQFF.

The chain is built from TRBV19 and TRBJ1-2, with TRBD1 matching 9 bases. The CDR3 runs 15 residues. Trimming at V came to 5 bases and at J to 2 bases, leaving 6 bases not matched to a gene. Germline V lookup: CDR1 LNHDA, CDR2 SQIVND (reference sequence). The CDR3 DNA sequence: TGTGCCAGTAGTCTCACAGGGGGCGCGAACTATGGCTACACCTTC. Protein: CASSLTGGANYGYTF.

Remarks on this clonotype: A far bigger clonotype differs at one base, so this is likely a read error. The V call is TRBV28, the J call TRBJ2-1; a possible D gene is TRBD2 (6 bases). The germline V and J ends were trimmed by 6 bases and 7 bases, with 10 bases remaining between them. The germline V gene encodes CDR1 MDHEN and CDR2 SYDVKM. This CDR3 comprises 12 residues. The CDR3 region is CASRFGGNEQFF. The CDR3 DNA reads TGTGCCAGCAGGTTTGGGGGGAATGAGCAGTTCTTC.

This clonotype was picked up a small number of times. This sequence joins TRBV5-1 and TRBJ2-1, with 8 bases matching TRBD1. This CDR3 region has 14 residues. Germline lookup yields CDR1 SGHRS and CDR2 YFSETQ. With 8 bases clipped from V and 5 bases from J, the junction kept 9 bases outside the gene matches. Here the CDR3 reads CASLAGGAHNEQFF. The CDR3 DNA reads as TGCGCCAGTCTGGCAGGGGGCGCACACAATGAGCAGTTCTTC.

The chain uses TRBV6-2 or TRBV6-3 and TRBJ2-7, with D maybe TRBD1 (5 bases). The CDR3 covers 14 residues. The V gene lost 2 bases and the J gene lost 7 bases, with 15 bases spanning the gap. CDR1 is MNHEY and CDR2 is SVGEGT in the germline V gene. CDR3 protein: CASSYRAGYVEQYF. The CDR3 DNA reads as TGTGCCAGCAGTTACAGGGCAGGGTACGTTGAGCAGTACTTC.

Comments on this clonotype: This may stem from a read error, because a much larger clone lies one nucleotide away. V usage is TRBV27 and J usage is TRBJ2-6; D is undetermined. There are 14 residues in the CDR3. The germline V gene has CDR1 MNHEY and CDR2 SMNVEV (reference sequence). V was pared by 7 bases and J by 0 bases, with 7 bases between. In DNA, the CDR3 is TGTGCCAGCACCTTTACCTCTGGGGCCAACGTCCTGACTTTC. This codes for CASTFTSGANVLTF. The full variable domain, its missing parts supplied by reference TRBV27 and TRBJ2-6, is EAQVTQNPRYLITVTGKKLTVTCSQNMNHEYMSWYRQDPGLGLRQIYYSMNVEVTDKGDVPEGYKVSRKEKRNFPLILESPSPNQTSLYFCASTFTSGANVLTFGAGSRLTVL.

With regard to this clonotype: Germline and junction disagree at one end, which may indicate a read error. This chain connects TRBV7-9 to TRBJ2-3, with D possibly called TRBD1 or TRBD2 (6 bases each). The germline V gene encodes CDR1 SEHNR and CDR2 FQNEAQ (reference sequence). The CDR3 spans 14 residues. In DNA, the CDR3 is TGTGCCATCAGCTCAGTAGGGGGAGGAGATACGCAGTATTTT. Its translation: CAISSVGGGDTQYF.

The chain combines TRBV7-6 with TRBJ2-5; maybe TRBD1 (5 bases). CDR1 SGHVS and CDR2 FNYEAQ come from the germline V gene. V dropped 5 bases and J dropped 3 bases, with 13 bases sitting between them. This CDR3 contains 14 residues. CDR3 in DNA: TGTGCCAGCAGCGGGGCATTACAGAAAGAGACCCAGTACTTC. It codes for CASSGALQKETQYF.

The chain has TRBV25-1 and TRBJ2-5; 7 bases are shared with TRBD1. With V trimmed by 3 bases and J by 4 bases, 5 bases remained unmatched. This CDR3 region has 14 residues. Per the germline V gene, CDR1 is MGHDK and CDR2 is SYGVNS. This CDR3 reads CASSEIRTGETQYF. CDR3 coding DNA: TGTGCCAGCAGTGAGATCAGGACAGGAGAGACCCAGTACTTC.